The clone carrying this T cell receptor (beta chain) appeared a single time. Its specificity is unknown. This sample was taken from a study of radiotherapy plus CTLA-4 blockade in lung cancer. Measured with immunoSEQ multiplex PCR; TCRdb has only the in-frame clones, and not every one. The sample has some 92,000 clones, 82% seen once. CDR3 length: 15 amino acids. Germline assignment: CDR1 MDHEN and CDR2 SYDVKM. The germline V and J ends were trimmed by 5 bases and 2 bases, with 16 bases remaining between them. Those patients who had chemo-refractory metastatic non-small-cell lung cancer were given focal radiation along with CTLA-4 blockade through ipilimumab. Whole-study findings and limits: Blood saw expansion of tumor-derived TCR clones after radiotherapy plus ipilimumab.

The sample here was peripheral blood, taken from a patient treated with radiotherapy plus ipilimumab. The TCR originated in a human donor with non-small cell lung cancer who had a partial response to radiotherapy plus ipilimumab. The chain has TRBV28 and TRBJ2-7; a weak D match, TRBD1 (6 bases). The CDR3 DNA reads as TGTGCCAGCAGTACAGGGACACCTAATGCCTACGAGCAGTACTTC. This translates into CASSTGTPNAYEQYF.